The clone carrying this TCR beta chain appeared a single time. The antigen is undetermined. This entry comes from a study of shared clonotypes between healthy human individuals. Study results and limitations: A handful of donors showed sharing of about 4.7% of naive CD4 clonotypes. In this cohort, only blood was sampled, and tissue repertoires likely differ.

V was clipped by 5 bases and J by 4 bases; unmatched bases: 12. The V gene's germline CDR1 is GTSNPN and CDR2 SVGIG (reference sequence). The CDR3 loop spans 16 amino acids. Profiled with immunoSEQ multiplex PCR; TCRdb holds only in-frame clones, not every one. The sample holds 2.3 million or so clones, approximately 93% seen once. The receptor comes from a man aged 18 to 35 in good health. Some clones in this sample may be carry-over from other donors' samples. J is TRBJ2-2 and V is TRBV30, with TRBD1 matching 8 bases. Sequencing input: naive CD4+ T cells from PBMCs. Subset: CD45RA+ positively selected. This chain's CDR3 is CAWARRAGGFTGELFF. The CDR3 DNA sequence: TGTGCCTGGGCCCGCCGGGCAGGGGGCTTCACCGGGGAGCTGTTTTTT.